The clone carrying this T cell receptor (beta chain) was seen a few times. Its matching antigen is unknown. The data stem from a study of beta chain features in type 1 diabetes. Findings and caveats of the study: The similarity of naive, central memory and Treg TCRB repertoires appeared greater among patients than among healthy donors. Type 1 diabetes patients showed a moderate but significant shortening of TCRB CDR3s in all four CD4+ subsets.

Isolation of CD4+ naive, central memory, regulatory and stem cell-like memory cells was achieved by sorting via CD45RO/CCR7/CD25/CD127/CD95/CD27. Sorted cells reached over 98% purity in every population. The ends were cut back, 4 bases at V and 3 bases at J, with 19 bases in the middle. Germline V gives CDR1 SGHNT, CDR2 YYREEE (reference sequence). The CDR3 covers 16 residues. Every bit of the isolated RNA underwent reverse transcription, so sequencing read expressed TCRB transcripts. Clones were sequenced by immunoSEQ multiplex PCR, and TCRdb holds only the in-frame ones, with some missing. The repertoire consists of a few hundred thousand clones, with about 15% occurring once and the leading ten covering roughly 0.033%.

Sequencing input: naive CD4+ T cells from blood. This chain uses TRBV5-4 with TRBJ1-1; D is uncertain. This TCR was sampled from a man aged 25-45 years in good health. The CDR3 DNA reads TGTGCCAGCAGCCCGAGCCTTGGGATCGGGGACACTGAAGCTTTCTTT. It yields the protein CASSPSLGIGDTEAFF.